The rows below give T cell receptor beta chains drawn from one sample of a study of cytomegalovirus exposure and HLA in healthy donors. The method was immunoSEQ multiplex PCR; TCRdb's version includes in-frame clones alone and lacks a portion of them. In all, the sample yields tens of thousands of clones. Sequenced material: PBMCs. These receptors were taken from a woman in her twenties or thirties in good health and CMV-seronegative. Both conserved end residues are part of each CDR3. A D gene is named only where the DNA matches it firmly.

j_call | d_call | v_call | cdr3_aa | cdr3_nt
TRBJ2-5 | TRBD1 | TRBV5-4 | CASSSRQGVGGTQYF | TGTGCCAGCAGCTCCCGACAGGGGGTGGGTGGGACCCAGTACTTC
TRBJ2-3 | TRBD2 | TRBV2 | CASNGLAGQSDTQYF | TGTGCCAGCAATGGACTAGCGGGACAGTCAGATACGCAGTATTTT
TRBJ2-2 | TRBD2 | TRBV25-1 | CASKGTSGIAGELFF | TGTGCCAGCAAGGGAACTAGCGGGATTGCCGGGGAGCTGTTTTTT
TRBJ2-5 | TRBD2 | TRBV30 | CASRLAGLNPETQYF | TGTGCCTCCCGACTAGCGGGCTTAAACCCAGAGACCCAGTACTTC
TRBJ2-5 | . | TRBV28 | CASSYGGRGQETQYF | TGTGCCAGCAGCTATGGGGGACGGGGGCAAGAGACCCAGTACTTC
TRBJ1-1 | . | TRBV29-1 | CSVDLQRDTEAFF | TGCAGCGTTGACCTCCAGAGGGACACTGAAGCTTTCTTT
TRBJ2-7 | TRBD1 | TRBV30 | CAWNLGQGSYEQYF | TGTGCCTGGAATCTCGGACAGGGCTCCTACGAGCAGTACTTC
TRBJ1-1 | . | TRBV20-1 | CSFEKNTEAFF | TGCAGTTTCGAGAAGAACACTGAAGCTTTCTTT
TRBJ2-5 | . | TRBV5-1 | CASSLFPSVETQYF | TGCGCCAGCAGCCTGTTCCCCTCCGTGGAGACCCAGTACTTC
TRBJ2-7 | TRBD1 | TRBV2 | CASRLGQDFYEQYF | TGTGCCAGCAGGCTCGGACAGGACTTCTACGAGCAGTACTTC
TRBJ1-5 | . | TRBV15 | CATSRQGSNQPQHF | TGTGCCACCAGCAGACAGGGTAGCAATCAGCCCCAGCATTTT
TRBJ1-6 | . | TRBV19 | CASSITGDNSPLHF | TGTGCCAGTAGTATAACAGGCGATAATTCACCCCTCCACTTT
TRBJ2-2 | . | TRBV6-1 | CASNRAANTGELFF | TGTGCCAGCAACAGGGCAGCGAACACCGGGGAGCTGTTTTTT
TRBJ1-1 | . | TRBV7-9 | CASRSGVDTEAFF | TGTGCCAGCAGGTCGGGGGTGGACACTGAAGCTTTCTTT
TRBJ2-2 | . | TRBV2 | CASGGYTNTGELFF | TGTGCCAGCGGGGGGTACACGAACACCGGGGAGCTGTTTTTT
TRBJ2-7 | TRBD2 | TRBV7-2 | CASSYSGMYSYEQYF | TGTGCCAGCAGCTATAGCGGGATGTATTCCTACGAGCAGTACTTC
TRBJ1-1 | . | TRBV14 | CASSAGLQVMEAFF | TGTGCCAGCAGCGCGGGACTCCAGGTTATGGAAGCTTTCTTT
TRBJ2-4 | . | TRBV19 | CASSMSGQGNIQYF | TGTGCCAGTAGTATGTCAGGACAAGGAAACATTCAGTACTTC
TRBJ1-5 | . | TRBV29-1 | CSVQDGNQPQHF | TGCAGCGTCCAGGATGGCAATCAGCCCCAGCATTTT
TRBJ2-3 | TRBD1 | TRBV7-9 | CASRPPSGQVQDTQYF | TGTGCCAGCAGGCCACCATCGGGACAGGTTCAGGATACGCAGTATTTT
TRBJ1-2 | . | TRBV2 | CASSVGKAYGYTF | TGTGCCAGCAGTGTGGGCAAGGCCTATGGCTACACCTTC
TRBJ1-1 | . | TRBV6-5 | CASSSTANTEAFF | TGTGCCAGCAGTTCGACAGCGAACACTGAAGCTTTCTTT
TRBJ2-2 | . | TRBV5-1 | CASRYRNTGELFF | TGCGCCAGCAGATATAGGAACACCGGGGAGCTGTTTTTT
TRBJ2-7 | . | TRBV11-3 | CASSSNSSYEQYF | TGTGCCAGCAGCTCGAACAGCTCCTACGAGCAGTACTTC
TRBJ1-1 | . | TRBV18 | CASSRDMNTEAFF | TGTGCCAGCTCACGCGATATGAACACTGAAGCTTTCTTT
TRBJ1-2 | TRBD1 | TRBV5-6 | CASSPTRDRGGDYTF | TGTGCCAGCAGCCCAACCCGGGACAGGGGAGGAGACTACACCTTC
TRBJ2-3 | TRBD2 | TRBV6-1 | CASSGLAGGPDTQYF | TGTGCCAGCAGTGGTCTAGCGGGAGGTCCAGATACGCAGTATTTT
TRBJ2-3 | . | TRBV19 | CASSGGKDTQYF | TGTGCCAGTAGCGGAGGGAAAGATACGCAGTATTTT
TRBJ1-2 | . | TRBV6-5 | CASRAGQINYGYTF | TGTGCCAGCAGAGCGGGGCAAATTAACTATGGCTACACCTTC
TRBJ2-3 | TRBD2 | TRBV7-2 | CASSASGGYTDTQYF | TGTGCCAGCAGCGCTAGCGGGGGGTACACAGATACGCAGTATTTT
TRBJ2-7 | TRBD2 | TRBV4-1 | CASSQDRLAGAHYF | TGCGCCAGCAGCCAAGATCGACTAGCGGGGGCCCACTACTTC
TRBJ1-1 | . | TRBV10-2 | CASSESPGLNTEAFF | TGCGCCAGCAGTGAGTCGCCAGGGCTGAACACTGAAGCTTTCTTT
TRBJ2-2 | TRBD1 | TRBV27 | CASKTGIPDGGGELFF | TGTGCCAGCAAGACAGGGATTCCTGATGGTGGCGGGGAGCTGTTTTTT
TRBJ2-7 | . | TRBV27 | CASSLDVGALAYEQYF | TGTGCCAGCAGTTTAGATGTGGGAGCCCTCGCCTACGAGCAGTACTTC
TRBJ2-7 | . | TRBV5-6 | CASSFQAYEQYF | TGTGCCAGCAGCTTTCAGGCATACGAGCAGTACTTC
TRBJ2-2 | TRBD1 | TRBV7-9 | CASSLRGSFGELFF | TGTGCCAGCAGCCTCAGGGGGAGCTTCGGGGAGCTGTTTTTT
TRBJ1-1 | . | TRBV5-4 | CASSPRGAVEAFF | TGTGCCAGCAGCCCTCGGGGGGCTGTAGAAGCTTTCTTT
TRBJ2-3 | . | TRBV6-6 | CASRHRLTDTQYF | TGTGCCAGCAGACACCGACTTACAGATACGCAGTATTTT
TRBJ1-3 | TRBD1 | TRBV19 | CASRTDRQTGNTIYF | TGTGCCAGTAGGACGGACAGGCAGACTGGAAACACCATATATTTT
TRBJ1-1 | . | TRBV11-3 | CASSLTRSTEAFF | TGTGCCAGCAGCTTAACCCGTAGCACTGAAGCTTTCTTT
TRBJ2-2 | TRBD1 | TRBV2 | CASSEGQPYTGELFF | TGTGCCAGCAGTGAGGGACAGCCTTACACCGGGGAGCTGTTTTTT
TRBJ2-1 | TRBD1 | TRBV2 | CASKDTGGHNEQFF | TGTGCCTCCAAAGATACAGGGGGCCACAATGAGCAGTTCTTC
TRBJ1-2 | . | TRBV5-1 | CASSLGVNYGYTF | TGCGCCAGCAGCTTGGGAGTTAACTATGGCTACACCTTC
TRBJ2-1 | TRBD2 | TRBV6-5 | CASSYSSGRRNEQFF | TGTGCCAGCAGTTACTCTAGCGGGAGGCGCAATGAGCAGTTCTTC
TRBJ1-5 | TRBD1 | TRBV5-6 | CASSRWTGGGSNQPQHF | TGTGCCAGCAGCCGATGGACAGGGGGTGGAAGCAATCAGCCCCAGCATTTT
TRBJ1-3 | . | TRBV5-1 | CASSPESSGNTIYF | TGCGCCAGCAGCCCCGAGAGCTCTGGAAACACCATATATTTT
TRBJ2-7 | TRBD2 | TRBV7-2 | CASSLRTSGHTEQYF | TGTGCCAGCAGCTTACGGACTAGCGGCCATACGGAGCAGTACTTC
TRBJ1-2 | TRBD1 | TRBV6-1 | CASSERSGGGYYGYTF | TGTGCCAGCAGTGAGAGGTCCGGAGGGGGCTACTATGGCTACACCTTC
TRBJ2-6 | . | TRBV6-4 | CASRDGVGTSGANVLTF | TGTGCCAGCAGGGACGGGGTGGGGACTTCTGGGGCCAACGTCCTGACTTTC
TRBJ1-5 | . | TRBV19 | CASSNQGNQPQHF | TGTGCCAGTAGTAATCAGGGAAATCAGCCCCAGCATTTT
TRBJ2-7 | TRBD1 | TRBV28 | CASSWDRPASEQYF | TGTGCCAGCAGCTGGGACAGGCCCGCTAGCGAGCAGTACTTC
TRBJ1-6 | . | TRBV11-2 | CASSLDPGFSPLHF | TGTGCCAGCAGCTTAGATCCAGGGTTTTCACCCCTCCACTTT
TRBJ1-2 | TRBD1 | TRBV6-5 | CASKARDRGNYGYTF | TGTGCCAGCAAAGCAAGGGACAGGGGTAACTATGGCTACACCTTC
TRBJ2-7 | TRBD2 | TRBV29-1 | CSVVPREGPYEQYF | TGCAGCGTTGTTCCTCGGGAGGGCCCCTACGAGCAGTACTTC
TRBJ1-1 | . | TRBV5-1 | CASSPPGFGEAFF | TGCGCCAGCAGCCCGCCAGGTTTCGGTGAAGCTTTCTTT
TRBJ1-4 | . | TRBV6-5 | CASSYGRQAPLFF | TGTGCCAGCAGTTACGGAAGACAGGCCCCACTGTTTTTT
TRBJ2-7 | TRBD2 | TRBV6-5 | CASSSLAGGPSYEQYF | TGTGCCAGCAGTTCACTAGCGGGAGGACCCTCCTACGAGCAGTACTTC
TRBJ2-1 | . | TRBV5-4 | CASSSEGKSSYNEQFF | TGTGCCAGCAGCTCGGAGGGGAAGAGCTCCTACAATGAGCAGTTCTTC